This paragraph covers one TCR beta chain sequence. The antigen remains undetermined. The sample originates from a study of Graves' ophthalmopathy and Graves' hyperthyroidism. The study, taken as a whole, reports: Clonotypes were expanded in thyroid at above 0.001 frequency, and most also appeared in blood.

From RNA, the CDR3 regions of TCR beta chains were amplified and sequenced. In the first round, RT-PCR was carried out with HTBI primers, and a multiplex PCR formed the second round. Using its own MiXCR run on the multiplex PCR reads, TCRdb lists one record per CDR3 protein. The sample lists almost 750,000 distinct CDR3 sequences, approximately 40% seen once, with roughly 45% in the top ten. Trimming pared 6 bases from V and 2 bases from J, leaving 11 bases between. The germline CDR1 and CDR2 sequences are MNHNS and SASEGT. The CDR3 is 15 residues long. The study enrolled ophthalmopathy donors with moderate-to-severe activity, CAS ≥3, NOSPECS ≥4 and duration under 3 months. As diagnostic evidence, clinical symptoms, serum thyroxine, TRAb, thyroid ultrasound and orbital computed tomography were relied upon.

Sequencing used peripheral blood. This TCR derives from an adult man with Graves' ophthalmopathy. The V and J genes are TRBV6-1 and TRBJ2-6; D is unclear. The CDR3: CASSSRVTGANVLTF. For the CDR3, the DNA is TGTGCCAGCAGCTCAAGGGTGACTGGGGCCAACGTCCTGACTTTC.